One sample yielded the 10 T cell receptor beta chains listed below, sequenced in a study of blood T cells in healthy people across ages. The use of a sample-barcoded 5' primer and a J-beta primer mix characterized a second PCR of roughly 6 to 12 cycles. TCRdb re-called the 5' RACE reads with MiXCR, one entry per CDR3 protein. This table holds roughly 1.5 million distinct CDR3 sequences, approximately 39% found once. Sequencing was performed on blood. The source of these receptors is a woman under 30 in good health.

The gene calls are TRBV20-1 and TRBJ2-5; 11 bases line up with TRBD1. TRBJ2-7 explains the end of the DNA better; the J call may be wrong. CDR1 is DFQATT and CDR2 is SNEGSKA in the germline V gene (reference sequence). There are 12 residues in the CDR3. Here the CDR3 DNA reads TGCAGTGCTAGGGACAGGGGGCGCGAGCAGTACTTC. Protein: CSARDRGREQYF.

The genes are TRBV2 and TRBJ2-7, with D perhaps TRBD1 (5 bases). Germline V gene sequence: CDR1 SNHLY, CDR2 FYNNEI. The CDR3 totals 12 residues. V was clipped by 8 bases and J by 2 bases, with 10 bases between them. The CDR3 bases are TGTGCCAGCGGGGCGGCCCCCTACGAGCAGTACTTC. It translates to CASGAAPYEQYF.

This clonotype was picked up many times. The chain recombines TRBV4-1 with TRBJ2-7; D gene ambiguous. This CDR3 contains 16 residues. CDR1 and CDR2 (germline): MGHRA, YSYEKL. Trimming stripped 0 bases from V and 7 bases from J, with 19 bases between. CDR3 DNA sequence: TGCGCCAGCAGCCAAGATCTTGGGCTGCCGATTTGGGAGCAGTACTTC. Its translation is CASSQDLGLPIWEQYF.

Comments on this clonotype: At one end the junction does not follow the germline gene, possibly because of a read error. V usage is TRBV28 and J usage is TRBJ2-1; 11 bases agree with TRBD2. There are 15 residues in the CDR3. CDR1 MDHEN and CDR2 SYDVKM come from the germline V gene. DNA of the CDR3: TGTGCCAGTAGTTCCGGGACTAGCGGAGTTCTTGAGCAGTTCTTC. Its translation is CASSSGTSGVLEQFF.

This rearrangement joins TRBV4-3 to TRBJ1-4; D call uncertain. This CDR3 has 15 residues. The V gene's germline CDR1 is LGHNA and CDR2 YSLEER. V shed 11 bases and J shed 0 bases, with 16 bases lying between them. The CDR3 region has the DNA TGCGCCTCCAGGTCCTCTGCTGCAACTAATGAAAAACTGTTTTTT. This encodes CASRSSAATNEKLFF.

This chain uses TRBV7-9 with TRBJ2-1; tentative D call: TRBD1 (5 bases). V shed 0 bases and J shed 7 bases, with 10 bases lying between them. Germline V gives CDR1 SEHNR, CDR2 FQNEAQ (reference sequence). The CDR3 totals 14 residues. The CDR3 is CASSLALQGNEQFF. CDR3 nucleotides: TGTGCCAGCAGCTTAGCCCTCCAGGGAAATGAGCAGTTCTTC.

The rearrangement links TRBV12-3 or TRBV12-4 to TRBJ1-5; 10 bases line up with TRBD1. The CDR3 covers 15 residues. The trim removed 6 bases at V and 6 bases at J, leaving 8 bases unmatched. CDR3 residues: CASSPATGGVQPQHF. The CDR3 nucleotides read TGTGCCAGCAGCCCCGCGACAGGGGGCGTTCAGCCCCAGCATTTT.

The chain joins TRBV27 to TRBJ2-1, with TRBD1 matching over 12 bases. The last part of the DNA fits TRBJ2-7 better; the J call may be wrong. The CDR3 covers 16 residues. The V gene's germline CDR1 is MNHEY and CDR2 SMNVEV (reference sequence). The CDR3 DNA is TGTGCCAGCAGTTTAGGGACAGGGGGCGGCTACAATGAGCAGTACTTC. Protein product: CASSLGTGGGYNEQYF.

This clonotype has ten or more counts. The chain joins TRBV5-5 to TRBJ2-3; no clear D. CDR1 and CDR2 from the germline V gene are SGHKS and YYEKEE (reference sequence). The ends were cut back, 1 base at V and 0 bases at J, with 9 bases in the middle. The CDR3 is made up of 15 amino acids. The CDR3 here is CASSLRGTSTDTQYF. The CDR3 DNA is TGTGCCAGCAGCTTGAGAGGAACTAGCACAGATACGCAGTATTTT.

The V gene is TRBV6-5, the J gene TRBJ2-7; D perhaps matches TRBD1 (5 bases). The CDR3 covers 12 residues. Germline V gives CDR1 MNHEY, CDR2 SVGAGI. V was trimmed by 4 bases and J by 12 bases, leaving 16 bases between them. In DNA form, the CDR3 reads TGTGCCAGCAGTTTGGGGCGAGAGACCCGGTACTTC. It specifies CASSLGRETRYF.